Described below is a single T cell receptor beta chain sequence and its context. This specimen belongs to a study of cytomegalovirus exposure and HLA in healthy donors. CDR3 length equals 14 residues. CDR1 is SGHDN and CDR2 is FVKESK in the germline V gene. Trimming left V 4 bases short and J 1 base short, with 7 bases between. 13 Jbeta primers and 60 Vbeta primers were used for the PCR. The method was immunoSEQ multiplex PCR; TCRdb's version includes in-frame clones alone and lacks a portion of them. The sample comprises 180,000 or so clones, approximately 65% of which are singletons, and about 3.2% rests with the top ten.

This sequence joins TRBV14 and TRBJ2-2; D is undetermined. This TCR was sampled from a man in his forties in good health and CMV-seronegative. The sequenced sample consisted of PBMCs. Written as DNA, the CDR3 is TGTGCCAGCAGCCCCTACAGGAACACCGGGGAGCTGTTTTTT. This gives the protein CASSPYRNTGELFF. Supplemented by reference TRBV14 and TRBJ2-2, the full variable domain reads EAGVTQFPSHSVIEKGQTVTLRCDPISGHDNLYWYRRVMGKEIKFLLHFVKESKQDESGMPNNRFLAERTGGTYSTLKVQPAELEDSGVYFCASSPYRNTGELFFGEGSRLTVL.